One and the same sample provided the 9 T cell receptor beta chains below, sequenced in a study of T cells after yellow fever vaccination. TCRdb fed the 5' RACE reads into MiXCR, producing one record per CDR3 protein. Of some 160,000 distinct CDR3 sequences listed, 6% to 7.5% are singletons. Sequenced material: CD4+ T cells sorted from PBMCs, taken 5 days after the first yellow fever vaccination. The receptors were gathered from a man aged 18 to 30 who received the YFV17D yellow fever vaccine.

Regarding this clonotype: One base away lies a much larger clone, so this may be a sequencing read error. The V gene is TRBV6-6, the J gene TRBJ2-5; D is undetermined. Germline V gene data show CDR1 as MNHNY and CDR2 as SVGAGI (reference sequence). This CDR3 comprises 11 residues. V gave up 5 bases and J gave up 5 bases, with 6 bases separating them. CDR3 DNA: TGTGCCAGCAGTAAACATGAGACCCAGTACTTC. Its protein product is CASSKHETQYF.

This clonotype was counted only a few times. The chain recombines TRBV11-2 with TRBJ1-3; D call uncertain. Germline V gene lookup returns CDR1 SGHAT and CDR2 FQNNGV. This CDR3 is 19 amino acids long. V was pared by 5 bases and J by 2 bases, with 25 bases between. CDR3 loop: CASSPSGLGSLLPGNTIYF. As DNA, the CDR3 is TGTGCCAGCAGCCCCTCCGGGTTGGGGTCTTTGCTCCCTGGAAACACCATATATTTT.

This clonotype was counted between two and nine times. V usage is TRBV7-9 and J usage is TRBJ1-2; D unclear. The CDR3 is made up of 14 amino acids. Germline V CDR1 and CDR2: SEHNR, FQNEAQ (reference sequence). V lost 0 bases and J lost 6, with 11 bases in between. The CDR3 reads CASSLATAYHGYTF. The CDR3 region has the DNA TGTGCCAGCAGCTTAGCGACCGCCTACCATGGCTACACCTTC. The variable domain in full, completed from reference TRBV7-9 and TRBJ1-2, reads DTGVSQNPRHKITKRGQNVTFRCDPISEHNRLYWYRQTLGQGPEFLTYFQNEAQLEKSRLLSDRFSAERPKGSFSTLEIQRTEQGDSAMYLCASSLATAYHGYTFGSGTRLTVV.

At least ten counts were recorded for this clonotype. J is TRBJ2-5 and V is TRBV6-1; 7 nucleotides align to TRBD2. The trim removed 7 bases at V and 7 bases at J, leaving 9 bases unmatched. CDR1 is MNHNS, CDR2 SASEGT, per germline. The CDR3 runs to 13 residues. CDR3 region: CASTPIGEGTQYF. CDR3 bases: TGTGCCAGCACCCCGATCGGGGAGGGGACCCAGTACTTC.

The rearrangement uses TRBV5-1 and TRBJ1-3, with D possibly TRBD1 on 5 matching bases. The CDR3 consists of 17 residues. V gave up 4 bases and J gave up 3 bases, with 20 bases separating them. CDR1 and CDR2 (germline): SGHRS, YFSETQ. DNA for the CDR3: TGCGCCAGCAGCCTTACCCCCTCGGGGCCGGATGGAAACACCATATATTTT. Protein product: CASSLTPSGPDGNTIYF.

Comment on this clonotype: A much larger clone differs from this one at a single base, so this may be a read error. The rearrangement uses TRBV14 and TRBJ2-3; 11 bases are a match to TRBD2. Germline CDR1 reads SGHDN; CDR2 reads FVKESK. The trim removed 5 bases at V and 0 bases at J, leaving 7 bases unmatched. The CDR3 is 17 amino acids. CDR3 sequence reads: CASSYRTSGLSTDTQYF. CDR3 in DNA: TGTGCCAGCAGCTATCGGACTAGCGGGTTAAGCACAGATACGCAGTATTTT.

In this sample, this clonotype turned up a few times. This sequence joins TRBV6-5 and TRBJ1-4; 8 bases map to TRBD1. The V gene's germline CDR1 is MNHEY and CDR2 SVGAGI. This CDR3 region has 15 residues. V dropped 5 bases and J dropped 7; count of bases not matched to a gene: 9. CDR3 residues: CASSNDRGGSEKLFF. The CDR3 DNA reads TGTGCCAGCAGTAACGACAGGGGAGGAAGTGAAAAACTGTTTTTT.

In this sample, this clonotype turned up many times. The chain uses TRBV7-2 and TRBJ2-5; 11 bases are a match to TRBD2. Per the germline V gene, CDR1 is SGHTA and CDR2 is FQGNSA. The CDR3 is 15 residues long. The trim removed 5 bases at V and 7 bases at J, leaving 9 bases unmatched. CDR3 nucleotide sequence: TGTGCCAGCAGCATTTGGACTAGCGGGTTACGGACCCAGTACTTC. Translating gives CASSIWTSGLRTQYF.

This clonotype has at least ten counts. CDR3 nucleotide sequence: TGTGCCAGCAGCCCCCGACAGGAATCCCACGAGCAGTACTTC. Residues: CASSPRQESHEQYF. This rearrangement joins TRBV7-9 to TRBJ2-7, with D tentatively TRBD1 (6 bases). This CDR3 region has 14 residues. Trimming stripped 5 bases from V and 5 bases from J, with 16 bases between. The germline V gene has CDR1 SEHNR and CDR2 FQNEAQ (reference sequence).